This T cell receptor (beta chain) originates from a study of shared clonotypes between healthy human individuals. Study-wide findings and caveats: Memory subsets generally showed lower estimated richness than naive subsets.

Looked up from germline, CDR1 is SGHRS and CDR2 is YFSETQ. The CDR3 runs to 19 residues. J gave up 2 bases and V 6 bases, and 20 bases lay outside the gene matches. Some clones are missing from TCRdb's copy, which holds only in-frame ones; the method was immunoSEQ multiplex PCR. The sample consists of around 510,000 clones, 90% to 96% of them appearing once. With respect to this clone: What it binds is unknown.

The V call is TRBV5-1, the J call TRBJ2-7; 10 positions agree with TRBD2. This TCR came from a woman aged 25 to 39 in good health. Sequenced input: naive CD4+ T cells sorted from blood. Sample subset: CD45RA+ positively selected. The CDR3 coding sequence is TGCGCCAGCACCACGACCTTGGGGGCTAGCGGGAGAGGGGCCTACGAGCAGTACTTC. This encodes CASTTTLGASGRGAYEQYF.